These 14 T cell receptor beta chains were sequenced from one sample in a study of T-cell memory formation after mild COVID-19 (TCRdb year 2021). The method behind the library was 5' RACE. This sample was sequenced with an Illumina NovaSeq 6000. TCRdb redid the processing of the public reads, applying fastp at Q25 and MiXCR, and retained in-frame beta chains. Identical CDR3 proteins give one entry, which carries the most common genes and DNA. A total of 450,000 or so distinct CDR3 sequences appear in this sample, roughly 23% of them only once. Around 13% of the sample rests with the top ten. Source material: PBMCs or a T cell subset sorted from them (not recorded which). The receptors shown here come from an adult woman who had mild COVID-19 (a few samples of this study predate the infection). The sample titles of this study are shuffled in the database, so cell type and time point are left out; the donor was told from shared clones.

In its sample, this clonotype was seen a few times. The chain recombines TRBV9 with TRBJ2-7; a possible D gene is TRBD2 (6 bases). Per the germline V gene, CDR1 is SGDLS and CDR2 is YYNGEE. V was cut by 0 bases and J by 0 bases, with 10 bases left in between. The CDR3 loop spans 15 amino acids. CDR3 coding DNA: TGTGCCAGCAGCGTAGGCAGAGCGGGCTCCTACGAGCAGTACTTC. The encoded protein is CASSVGRAGSYEQYF.

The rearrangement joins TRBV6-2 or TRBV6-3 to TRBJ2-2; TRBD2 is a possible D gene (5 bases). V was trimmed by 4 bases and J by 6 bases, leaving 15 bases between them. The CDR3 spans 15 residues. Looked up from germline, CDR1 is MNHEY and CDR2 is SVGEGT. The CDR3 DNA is TGTGCCAGCAGTTTTTGGAGGCTAGATCCCGGGGAGCTGTTTTTT. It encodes CASSFWRLDPGELFF.

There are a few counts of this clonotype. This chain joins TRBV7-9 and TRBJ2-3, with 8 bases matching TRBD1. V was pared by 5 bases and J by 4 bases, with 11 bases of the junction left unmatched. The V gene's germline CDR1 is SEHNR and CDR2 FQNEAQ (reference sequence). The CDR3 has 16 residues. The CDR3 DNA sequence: TGTGCCAGCAGCACCCTGACAGGGGTGGGTGCAGATACGCAGTATTTT. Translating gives CASSTLTGVGADTQYF.

The CDR3, as DNA: TGTGCCAGCAGCTCCTGGGGGGCGACTATTGAGCAGTTCTTC. It is translated as CASSSWGATIEQFF. The chain links TRBV7-2 to TRBJ2-1, with D perhaps assigned TRBD1 or TRBD2 (6 bases each). Germline CDR1 and CDR2: SGHTA and FQGNSA. V was pared by 4 bases and J by 9 bases, with 16 bases between. There are 14 residues in the CDR3.

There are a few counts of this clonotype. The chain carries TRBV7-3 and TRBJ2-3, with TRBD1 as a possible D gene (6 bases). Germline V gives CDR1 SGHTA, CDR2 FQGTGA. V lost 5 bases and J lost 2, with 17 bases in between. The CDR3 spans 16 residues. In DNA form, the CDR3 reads TGTGCCAGCAGCCTAAACTCAGGGGCCCTCACAGATACGCAGTATTTT. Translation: CASSLNSGALTDTQYF. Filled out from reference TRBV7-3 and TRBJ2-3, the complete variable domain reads GAGVSQTPSNKVTEKGKYVELRCDPISGHTALYWYRQSLGQGPEFLIYFQGTGAADDSGLPNDRFFAVRPEGSVSTLKIQRTERGDSAVYLCASSLNSGALTDTQYFGPGTRLTVL.

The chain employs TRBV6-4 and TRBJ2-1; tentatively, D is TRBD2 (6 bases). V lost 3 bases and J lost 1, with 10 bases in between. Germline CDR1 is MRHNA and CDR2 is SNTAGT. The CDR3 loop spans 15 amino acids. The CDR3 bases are TGTGCCAGCAGTGAATCGGGAGAATCCTACAATGAGCAGTTCTTC. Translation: CASSESGESYNEQFF.

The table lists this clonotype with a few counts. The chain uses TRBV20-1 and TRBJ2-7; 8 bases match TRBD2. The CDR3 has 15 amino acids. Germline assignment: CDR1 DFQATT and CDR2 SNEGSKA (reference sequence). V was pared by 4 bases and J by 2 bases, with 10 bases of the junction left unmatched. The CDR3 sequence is CSANSPGTRTYEQYF. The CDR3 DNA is TGCAGTGCTAACTCGCCCGGGACTAGAACCTACGAGCAGTACTTC.

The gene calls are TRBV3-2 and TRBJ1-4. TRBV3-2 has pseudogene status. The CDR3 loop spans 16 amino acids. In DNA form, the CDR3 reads TGTGCCAGCAGCCAAGATCGAGCAGCAACTAATGAAAAACTGTTTTTT. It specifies CASSQDRAATNEKLFF.

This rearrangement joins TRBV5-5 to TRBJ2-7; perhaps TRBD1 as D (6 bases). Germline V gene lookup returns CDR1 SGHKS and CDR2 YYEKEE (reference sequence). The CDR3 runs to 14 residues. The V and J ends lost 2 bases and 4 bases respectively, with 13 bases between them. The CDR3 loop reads CASSFRDNFYEQYF. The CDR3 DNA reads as TGTGCCAGCAGCTTCCGGGACAACTTTTACGAGCAGTACTTC.

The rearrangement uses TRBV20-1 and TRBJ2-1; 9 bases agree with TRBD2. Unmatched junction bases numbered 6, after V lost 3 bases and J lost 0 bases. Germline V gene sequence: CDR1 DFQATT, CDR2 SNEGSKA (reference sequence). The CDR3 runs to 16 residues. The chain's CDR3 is CSASVLAGASYNEQFF. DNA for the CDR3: TGCAGTGCTAGCGTCTTAGCGGGGGCCTCCTACAATGAGCAGTTCTTC.

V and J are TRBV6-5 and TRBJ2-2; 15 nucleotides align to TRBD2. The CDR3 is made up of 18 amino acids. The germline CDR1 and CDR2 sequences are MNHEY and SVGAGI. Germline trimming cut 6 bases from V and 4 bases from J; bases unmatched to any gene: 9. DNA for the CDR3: TGTGCCAGCAGACCCGGGACTAGCGGGAGGAGGGGCACCGGGGAGCTGTTTTTT. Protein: CASRPGTSGRRGTGELFF.

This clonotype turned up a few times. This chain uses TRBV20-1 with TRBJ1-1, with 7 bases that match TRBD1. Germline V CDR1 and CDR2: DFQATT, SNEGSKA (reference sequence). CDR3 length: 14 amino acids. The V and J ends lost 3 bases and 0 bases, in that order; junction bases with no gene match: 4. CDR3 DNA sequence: TGCAGTGCTAGCAGGGGGGCGATGAACACTGAAGCTTTCTTT. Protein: CSASRGAMNTEAFF.

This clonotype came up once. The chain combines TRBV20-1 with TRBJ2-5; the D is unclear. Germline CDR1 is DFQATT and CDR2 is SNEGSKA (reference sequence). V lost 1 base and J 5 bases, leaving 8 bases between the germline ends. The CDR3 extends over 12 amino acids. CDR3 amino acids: CSARVVRETQYF. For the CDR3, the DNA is TGCAGTGCTAGAGTAGTTCGCGAGACCCAGTACTTC.

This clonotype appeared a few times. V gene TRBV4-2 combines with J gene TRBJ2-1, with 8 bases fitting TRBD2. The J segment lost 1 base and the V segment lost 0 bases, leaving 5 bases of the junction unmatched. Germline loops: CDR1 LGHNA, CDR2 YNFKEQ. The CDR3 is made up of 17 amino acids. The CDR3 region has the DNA TGTGCCAGCAGCCAAGATCAAGCGGGGGTTTCCTACAATGAGCAGTTCTTC. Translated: CASSQDQAGVSYNEQFF.